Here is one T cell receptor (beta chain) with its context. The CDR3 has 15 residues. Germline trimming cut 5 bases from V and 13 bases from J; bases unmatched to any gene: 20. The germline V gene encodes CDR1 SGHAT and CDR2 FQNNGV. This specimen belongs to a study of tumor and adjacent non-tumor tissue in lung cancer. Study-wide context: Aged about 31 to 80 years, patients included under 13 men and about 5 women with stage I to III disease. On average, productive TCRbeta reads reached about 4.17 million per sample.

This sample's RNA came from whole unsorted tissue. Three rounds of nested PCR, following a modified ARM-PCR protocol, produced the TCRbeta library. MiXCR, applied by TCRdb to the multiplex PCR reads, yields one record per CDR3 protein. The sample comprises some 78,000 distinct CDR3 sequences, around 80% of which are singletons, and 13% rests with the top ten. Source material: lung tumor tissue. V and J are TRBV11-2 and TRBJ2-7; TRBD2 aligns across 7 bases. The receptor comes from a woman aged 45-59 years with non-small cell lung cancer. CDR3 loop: CASSPRASGSYERYF. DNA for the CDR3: TGTGCCAGCAGCCCTAGGGCTAGCGGTTCCTACGAGCGCTACTTC.